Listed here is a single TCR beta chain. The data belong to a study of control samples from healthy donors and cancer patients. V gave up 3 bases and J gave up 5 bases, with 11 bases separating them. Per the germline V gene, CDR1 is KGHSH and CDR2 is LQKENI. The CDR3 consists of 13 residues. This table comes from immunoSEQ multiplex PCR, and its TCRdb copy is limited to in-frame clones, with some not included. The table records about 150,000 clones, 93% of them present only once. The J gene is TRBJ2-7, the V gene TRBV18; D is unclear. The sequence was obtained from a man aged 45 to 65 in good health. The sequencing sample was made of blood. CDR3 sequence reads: CASSPHVGDEQYF. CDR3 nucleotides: TGTGCCAGCTCACCCCATGTTGGGGACGAGCAGTACTTC. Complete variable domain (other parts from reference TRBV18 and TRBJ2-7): NAGVMQNPRHLVRRRGQEARLRCSPMKGHSHVYWYRQLPEEGLKFMVYLQKENIIDESGMPKERFSAEFPKEGPSILRIQQVVRGDSAAYFCASSPHVGDEQYFGPGTRLTVT.